This TCR beta chain was sequenced for a study of T-cell reconstitution after alpha-beta-depleted transplantation in children. This clonotype occurred many times. No antigen is known for it. Per the germline V gene, CDR1 is SGHVS and CDR2 is FNYEAQ. Trimming pared 2 bases from V and 4 bases from J, leaving 11 bases between. The CDR3 is 15 amino acids. Study-wide points: T-cell counts and diversity at one year following transplant were attributed mainly to newly produced T cells. Several hundred expanded graft clones reportedly were the source of alpha-beta T cells about two months after transplant. The origin of high day-60 TCRbeta diversity in some patients lay in surviving recipient T cells and thymic progenitors.

Researchers prepared the TCRbeta library using unique molecular identifiers, the study reports. TCRdb itself ran the PCR reads through MiXCR, one entry per CDR3 protein. The sample lists 700,000 to 950,000 distinct CDR3 sequences; 15% to 20% were seen once. This TCR was sampled from a male patient between 5 and 17 years old who had a stem cell transplant for acute lymphoblastic leukemia, so the T cells may come from the graft donor. Sample: PBMCs, mostly from graft donor cells, taken 360 days after TCRalphabeta/CD19-depleted stem cell transplant. This chain links TRBV7-6 with TRBJ2-2; D tentatively fits TRBD1 or TRBD2 (5 bases each). CDR3: CASSLRGAGTGELFF. The CDR3 DNA follows: TGTGCCAGCAGCTTAAGGGGCGCGGGCACCGGGGAGCTGTTTTTT.